Below, 6 T cell receptor beta chains from the same sample are listed, as sequenced in a study of cytomegalovirus exposure and HLA in healthy donors (dated by TCRdb to the late 2010s). The library was obtained by the immunoSEQ multiplex PCR assay. The multiplex PCR relied on a mix of 60 forward primers for TCR Vbeta segments and 13 reverse primers for TCR Jbeta segments. In its TCRdb copy, this immuneACCESS table keeps in-frame sequences only and misses some clones. Where compared with another copy, unresolved V genes explain less than half of these, and the others have no known cause. The sample includes 200,000 or so clones, with around 85% observed a single time. The top ten clones comprise roughly 1.5% of the sample. Sequenced sample: PBMCs. Source of these receptors: a man aged 45-65 years in good health and CMV-seronegative.

This rearrangement joins TRBV29-1 to TRBJ2-2; TRBD1 is a possible D gene (6 bases). V was clipped by 5 bases and J by 0 bases, with 10 bases between them. Looked up from germline, CDR1 is SQVTM and CDR2 is ANQGSEA. CDR3 length: 14 residues. DNA of the CDR3: TGCAGCGTTAGCAGGGGAGCGAACACCGGGGAGCTGTTTTTT. Amino acids: CSVSRGANTGELFF.

This chain uses TRBV27 with TRBJ1-1; tentatively, D is TRBD1 (6 bases). Germline V CDR1 and CDR2: MNHEY, SMNVEV (reference sequence). Trimming cost V 6 bases and J 3 bases, with 14 bases left between them. The length of the CDR3 is 14 residues. The CDR3 sequence: CASRLGTIHTEAFF. The CDR3 nucleotides are TGTGCCAGCAGACTGGGGACAATCCACACTGAAGCTTTCTTT.

The rearrangement links TRBV7-3 to TRBJ2-3; unclear D gene. CDR1 and CDR2 from the germline V gene are SGHTA and FQGTGA. Trimming cost V 5 bases and J 8 bases, with 11 bases left between them. The CDR3 has 12 residues. CDR3 DNA sequence: TGTGCCAGCAGCCCCACACCGGGTACGCAGTATTTT. Its translation is CASSPTPGTQYF.

There are a few counts of this clone. The chain recombines TRBV28 with TRBJ1-1; D is perhaps TRBD1 (5 bases). The CDR3 contains 13 residues. From germline, CDR1 is MDHEN and CDR2 SYDVKM. Trimming stripped 6 bases from V and 4 bases from J, with 12 bases between. CDR3 region: CASRQGLSTEAFF. The CDR3 DNA reads TGTGCCAGCAGGCAGGGTTTGAGCACTGAAGCTTTCTTT.

This rearrangement joins TRBV29-1 to TRBJ2-3; TRBD1 matches 9 bases. CDR3 length: 13 amino acids. The germline gives CDR1 SQVTM, CDR2 ANQGSEA. J gave up 4 bases and V 6 bases, and 5 bases lay outside the gene matches. The CDR3 DNA is TGCAGCGTCCGGGACAGGGAAGCAGATACGCAGTATTTT. Its protein is CSVRDREADTQYF.

This sequence joins TRBV27 and TRBJ2-1; 12 bases are shared with TRBD2. The CDR3 sequence is 18 residues long. The germline gives CDR1 MNHEY, CDR2 SMNVEV (reference sequence). Trimming at V came to 2 bases and at J to 6 bases, leaving 11 bases not matched to a gene. The CDR3 sequence is CASSLGRSTSGRGNEQFF. The CDR3, as DNA: TGTGCCAGCAGTTTAGGGCGGTCGACTAGCGGGAGAGGCAATGAGCAGTTCTTC.